This TCR beta chain was sequenced in a study of molecular identifiers for immune sequencing clone quantification. Study-wide results and limits: Clonotypes surpassing 20 RNA copies contained over 97% of effector molecules, versus under 1% in naive cells.

Note on this clonotype: Antigen specificity is unknown.

Germline V CDR1 and CDR2: KGHDR, SFDVKD. V was cut by 5 bases and J by 1 base, with 6 bases left in between. This CDR3 has 13 amino acids. Via MiXCR, TCRdb re-called the PCR reads, giving one row per CDR3 protein. Of 90,000 or so distinct CDR3 sequences in the sample, around 23% are singletons; the top ten hold 0.8% to 1.2%. This clonotype originated in a human donor in good health. Some libraries in this study had Jurkat cell RNA spiked in. The sequenced material came from naive CD8+ T cells from blood, with Jurkat cell RNA spiked in. Specified subset: FACS-sorted CD8+CD4-CCR7+CD45RA+ naive T cells. This chain uses TRBV24-1 with TRBJ2-3; D unresolved. The CDR3 bases are TGTGCCACCAGTGGTGCGGGCACAGATACGCAGTATTTT. Residues: CATSGAGTDTQYF.